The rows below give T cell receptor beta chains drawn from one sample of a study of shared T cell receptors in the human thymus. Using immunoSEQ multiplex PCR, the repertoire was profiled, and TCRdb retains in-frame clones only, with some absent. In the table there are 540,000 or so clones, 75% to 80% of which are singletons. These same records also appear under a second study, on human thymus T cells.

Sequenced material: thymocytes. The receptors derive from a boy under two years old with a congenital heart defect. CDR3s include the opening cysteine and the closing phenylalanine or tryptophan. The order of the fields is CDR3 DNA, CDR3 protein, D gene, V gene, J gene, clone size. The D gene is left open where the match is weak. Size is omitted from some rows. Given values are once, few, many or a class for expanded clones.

DNA: TGTGCCAGCTCACCCTATCGGACAGACTACGAGCAGTACTTC; CDR3: CASSPYRTDYEQYF; D: .; V: TRBV18; J: TRBJ2-7; size: .
DNA: TGTGCTAGTGGTTTCCGCTCTGGAAACACCATATATTTT; CDR3: CASGFRSGNTIYF; D: .; V: TRBV12-5; J: TRBJ1-3; size: .
DNA: TGTGCCAGCAGCCCCTTGACTAGCGGGAGCTCCTACGAGCAGTACTTC; CDR3: CASSPLTSGSSYEQYF; D: TRBD2; V: TRBV11-1; J: TRBJ2-7; size: .
DNA: TGTGCCAGCAGAAAAGCTAGCGGGAGAGGTCCGCGCAACTGGCCCTCCTACAATGAGCAGTTCTTC; CDR3: CASRKASGRGPRNWPSYNEQFF; D: TRBD2; V: TRBV27; J: TRBJ2-1; size: .
DNA: TGTGCCACCAGCAGAGTTTATAGCGGTCTACTCCAGTACTTC; CDR3: CATSRVYSGLLQYF; D: .; V: TRBV15; J: TRBJ2-7; size: .
DNA: TGTGCCAGCGCGCAGGGCGGAGCCGGGGAGCTGTTTTTT; CDR3: CASAQGGAGELFF; D: .; V: TRBV6-1; J: TRBJ2-2; size: .
DNA: TGTGCCAGCAGCGCACGGACTAGCAACACAGATACGCAGTATTTT; CDR3: CASSARTSNTDTQYF; D: TRBD2; V: TRBV5-4; J: TRBJ2-3; size: once
DNA: TGTGCCAGCAGCCATCGGGACAGGGGATTACTTGGCTACACCTTC; CDR3: CASSHRDRGLLGYTF; D: TRBD1; V: TRBV6-5; J: TRBJ1-2; size: few
DNA: TGTGCCAGCAGAGGACAGGAGTGTTACGAGCAGTACTTC; CDR3: CASRGQECYEQYF; D: TRBD1; V: TRBV28; J: TRBJ2-7; size: few
DNA: TGCGCCAGCAGCCAAGATCGAAAGCTAGCGGGGGTGAGACAAGAGACCCAGTACTTC; CDR3: CASSQDRKLAGVRQETQYF; D: TRBD2; V: TRBV4-3; J: TRBJ2-5; size: once
DNA: TGTGCCAGCAGTGGGACTAGCGGGACCACAGATACGCAGTATTTT; CDR3: CASSGTSGTTDTQYF; D: TRBD2; V: TRBV6-5; J: TRBJ2-3; size: .
DNA: TGTGCCAGCAGCCTACAGGGAGATTCACCAGATACGCAGTATTTT; CDR3: CASSLQGDSPDTQYF; D: .; V: TRBV5-6; J: TRBJ2-3; size: .
DNA: TGTGCCTGGAGGCCGCGACTAGCGGGAGGAGCCCTGTGGGGAAATGAGCAGTTCTTC; CDR3: CAWRPRLAGGALWGNEQFF; D: TRBD2; V: TRBV30; J: TRBJ2-1; size: .